Sequencing of this TCR gamma chain was carried out in a study of Vδ1+ human thymocytes. Thymocytes were sorted as CD3+ TCRVdelta1+ TCRVdelta2- after alphabeta T cell depletion. Findings and limits, study-wide: Unlike peripheral blood Vdelta1+ controls, thymic delta-chain sequences included 20% to 25% Vdelta2 and few Vdelta3. Unexpected Vdelta2 sequences could cause misinterpretation of bulk repertoire data. Thymic TRG and TRD repertoires appeared highly polyclonal. Many TRG clonotypes were shared between donors; TRD repertoires were essentially private.

The template was reverse-transcribed extracted RNA. Multiplex PCR used pooled V-gene forward primers and a constant-region reverse primer to amplify CDR3s. TCRdb redid clone calling on the multiplex PCR reads using CATT. The profile shows about 36,000 gamma-chain clones, 20% to 25% of them singletons. CDR3 length equals 14 residues. V trimming: 1 base; J trimming: 7 bases; junction bases outside the gene matches: 10. Looked up from germline, CDR1 is GITISATS and CDR2 is ISYDGTV (reference sequence). On this clone: No antigen is known for it.

The chain has TRGV9 and TRGJ1 or TRGJ2. Material for sequencing was Vdelta1+ gamma-delta thymocytes from the thymus. Subset reported: FACS-sorted CD3+ TCRalphabeta- TCRVdelta1+ TCRVdelta2- thymocytes. The receptor's source is a girl younger than two who had congenital heart surgery. The CDR3 is CALWEVGGVYKKLF. For the CDR3, the DNA is TGTGCCTTGTGGGAGGTAGGAGGTGTCTATAAGAAACTCTTT.